In its sample, the clone carrying this T cell receptor beta chain was seen a few times. Antigen unknown. This sample is drawn from a study of vaccination and CD4 T cells after COVID-19. Whole-study context: Overlapping SARS-CoV-2, HCoV-NL63, HCoV-OC43 and HCoV-229E spike peptides stimulated the cells.

With the Oncomine TCR Beta short-read assay, DNA from cultured CD4+ T cells was sequenced. MiXCR, applied by TCRdb to the PCR reads, yields one record per CDR3 protein. The sample holds about 26,000 distinct CDR3 sequences, 50% to 65% seen once. As for treatment: roughly nine-day PBMC culture with coronavirus spike peptide pools or control peptides (ViraFEST assay). V was shortened by 5 bases and J by 6 bases, with 15 bases between the two germline ends. Germline lookup yields CDR1 LNHDA and CDR2 SQIVND (reference sequence). CDR3 length: 14 residues. The sequenced sample was CD4+ T cells from blood, cultured in vitro, obtained before SARS-CoV-2 vaccination. The sequence derives from a human donor who received a COVID-19 vaccine. This chain connects TRBV19 to TRBJ2-3; D is possibly TRBD1 (6 bases). CDR3 in amino acids: CASSDGGEMDTQYF. The CDR3 nucleotides are TGTGCCAGTAGTGATGGGGGCGAGATGGATACGCAGTATTTT.